Reported below is one T cell receptor (beta chain). The age range of participants was about 18 to 95 years, with residence in some 25 US areas. Cohorts were assigned according to the clinical history that participants reported. This specimen comes from a study of blood T cell repertoires in COVID-19. Study information: Specimens from acute and convalescent COVID-19 originated in the United States, Italy and Spain.

Trimming shortened V by 3 bases and J by 6 bases, and 11 bases separated the two germline ends. The CDR3 covers 13 residues. Looked up from germline, CDR1 is MNHEY and CDR2 is SMNVEV (reference sequence). In the authors' methods: Reference gene primer amplification gave estimated nucleated cell counts. Data came from immunoSEQ multiplex PCR; TCRdb stores just in-frame clones and leaves some out. The D gene and trimming were derived from the DNA, and the V and J assignments and clone size from that table. The table lists more than 300,000 clones, about 88% of them singletons. Material: PBMCs or T cells enriched from blood (not recorded which). The rearrangement uses TRBV27 and TRBJ1-1; no reliable D call. The receptor was isolated from a woman younger than 30 who had recovered from COVID-19. This CDR3 is CASSFLRGAEAFF. In DNA, the CDR3 is TGTGCCAGCAGTTTCCTAAGAGGAGCTGAAGCTTTCTTT.